The text below deals with one T cell receptor (beta chain). Its cognate antigen is unknown. The CDR3 has 16 residues. Germline V lookup: CDR1 GTSNPN, CDR2 SVGIG (reference sequence). V was clipped by 4 bases and J by 4 bases; unmatched bases: 6. This record belongs to a study of T cell responses to AZD1222 COVID-19 vaccine. The repertoire was sequenced with immunoSEQ multiplex PCR; TCRdb's copy has only in-frame clones and lacks some. The sample includes some 74,000 clones, 87% of them seen just once. General study points: Two AZD1222 doses significantly raised spike-specific TCR breadth and depth over controls.

V and J are TRBV30 and TRBJ2-3, with 15 bases lining up with TRBD2. The origin of this receptor is an adult who received the AZD1222 COVID-19 vaccine. The sample consisted of peripheral blood, taken 28 days after the second AZD1222 dose. The CDR3: CAWTPGLAGGPDTQYF. In DNA form, the CDR3 reads TGTGCCTGGACACCGGGACTAGCGGGAGGACCAGATACGCAGTATTTT.